This entry features one TCR beta chain sequence. V trimming: 3 bases; J trimming: 4 bases; junction bases outside the gene matches: 11. CDR1 and CDR2 (germline): GTSNPN, SVGIG (reference sequence). The CDR3 runs to 17 residues. Libraries were prepared by immunoSEQ multiplex PCR; TCRdb keeps only in-frame clonotypes and omits some of them. The data hold about 2 million clones, with 95% observed a single time. This record belongs to a study of shared clonotypes between healthy human individuals. The sequenced sample consisted of naive CD4+ T cells sorted from blood. The sample's subset: CD45RA+ positively selected. The origin of this receptor is a man younger than 35 in good health. The chain joins TRBV30 to TRBJ2-5; the match to TRBD2 covers 13 bases. DNA of the CDR3: TGTGCCTGGAGAGCGGGGCGGACTAGCGGGGGCCGAGAGACCCAGTACTTC. It is translated as CAWRAGRTSGGRETQYF. Filled out from reference TRBV30 and TRBJ2-5, the complete variable domain reads SQTIHQWPATLVQPVGSPLSLECTVEGTSNPNLYWYRQAAGRGLQLLFYSVGIGQISSEVPQNLSASRPQDRQFILSSKKLLLSDSGFYLCAWRAGRTSGGRETQYFGPGTRLLVL.